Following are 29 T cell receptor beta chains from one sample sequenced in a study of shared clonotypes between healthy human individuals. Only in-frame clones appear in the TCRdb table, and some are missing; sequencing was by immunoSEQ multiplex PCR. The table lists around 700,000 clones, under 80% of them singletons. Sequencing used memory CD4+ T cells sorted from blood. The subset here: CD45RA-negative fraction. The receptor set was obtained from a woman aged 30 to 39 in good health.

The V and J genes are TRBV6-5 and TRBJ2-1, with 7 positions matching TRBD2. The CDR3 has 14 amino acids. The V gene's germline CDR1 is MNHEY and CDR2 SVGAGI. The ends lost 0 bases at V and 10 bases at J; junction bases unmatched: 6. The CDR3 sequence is CASSYSTSLGEQFF. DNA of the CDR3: TGTGCCAGCAGTTACTCGACTAGCCTTGGAGAGCAGTTCTTC.

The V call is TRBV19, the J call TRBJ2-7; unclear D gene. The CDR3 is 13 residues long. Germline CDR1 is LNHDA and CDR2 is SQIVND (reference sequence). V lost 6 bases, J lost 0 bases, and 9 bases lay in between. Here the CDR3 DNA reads TGTGCCAGTAGCCCACAAAGCTCCTACGAGCAGTACTTC. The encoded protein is CASSPQSSYEQYF.

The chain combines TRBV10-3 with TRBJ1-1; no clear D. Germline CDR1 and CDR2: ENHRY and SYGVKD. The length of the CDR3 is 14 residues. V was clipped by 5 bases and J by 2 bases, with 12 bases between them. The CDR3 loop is CAISKGTFNTEAFF. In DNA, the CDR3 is TGTGCCATCAGTAAGGGAACTTTCAACACTGAAGCTTTCTTT.

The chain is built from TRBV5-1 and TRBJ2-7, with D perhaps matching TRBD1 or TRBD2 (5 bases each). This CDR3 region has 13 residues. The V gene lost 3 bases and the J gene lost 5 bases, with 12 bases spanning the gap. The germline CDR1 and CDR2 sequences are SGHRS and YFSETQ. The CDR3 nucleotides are TGCGCCAGCAGCTACGGGGCTGGGGACGAGCAGTACTTC. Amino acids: CASSYGAGDEQYF.

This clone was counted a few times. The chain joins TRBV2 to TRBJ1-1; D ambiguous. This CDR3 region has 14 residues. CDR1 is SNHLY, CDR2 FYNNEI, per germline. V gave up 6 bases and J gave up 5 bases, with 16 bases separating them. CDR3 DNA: TGTGCCAGCAGCTCATACGGCTACCGAACTGAAGCTTTCTTT. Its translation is CASSSYGYRTEAFF.

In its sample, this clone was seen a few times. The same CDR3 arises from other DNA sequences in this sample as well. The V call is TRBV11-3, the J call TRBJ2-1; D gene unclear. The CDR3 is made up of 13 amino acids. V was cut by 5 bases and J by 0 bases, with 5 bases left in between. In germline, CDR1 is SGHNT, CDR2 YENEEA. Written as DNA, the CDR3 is TGTGCCAGCAGCAGGAGCTCCTACAATGAGCAGTTCTTC. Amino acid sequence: CASSRSSYNEQFF.

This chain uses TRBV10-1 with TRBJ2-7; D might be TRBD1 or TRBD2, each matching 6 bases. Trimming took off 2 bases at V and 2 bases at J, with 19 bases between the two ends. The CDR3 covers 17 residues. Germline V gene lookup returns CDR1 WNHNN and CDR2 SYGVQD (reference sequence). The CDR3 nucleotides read TGCGCCAGCAGTGAGGTACCGGGGGCGGAATTCCCCTACGAGCAGTACTTC. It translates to CASSEVPGAEFPYEQYF.

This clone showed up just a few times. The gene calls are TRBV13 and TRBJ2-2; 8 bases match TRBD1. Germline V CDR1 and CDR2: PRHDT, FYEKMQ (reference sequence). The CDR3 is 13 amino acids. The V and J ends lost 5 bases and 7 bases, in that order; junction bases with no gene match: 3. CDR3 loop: CASSQGTGGELFF. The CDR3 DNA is TGTGCCAGCAGCCAAGGGACAGGCGGGGAGCTGTTTTTT.

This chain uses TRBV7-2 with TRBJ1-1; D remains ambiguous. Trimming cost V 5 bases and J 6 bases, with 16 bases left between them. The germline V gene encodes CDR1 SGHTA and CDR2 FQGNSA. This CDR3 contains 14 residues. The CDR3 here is CASSPSSSRPEAFF. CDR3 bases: TGTGCCAGCAGCCCCTCTTCGTCGCGTCCTGAAGCTTTCTTT.

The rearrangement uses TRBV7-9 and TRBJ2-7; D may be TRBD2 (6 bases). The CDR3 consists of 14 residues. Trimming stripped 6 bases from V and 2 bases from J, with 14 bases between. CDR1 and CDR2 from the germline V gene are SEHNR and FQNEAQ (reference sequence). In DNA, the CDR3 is TGTGCCAGCAGTATAGATTCGGGGGCCTACGAGCAGTACTTC. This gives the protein CASSIDSGAYEQYF.

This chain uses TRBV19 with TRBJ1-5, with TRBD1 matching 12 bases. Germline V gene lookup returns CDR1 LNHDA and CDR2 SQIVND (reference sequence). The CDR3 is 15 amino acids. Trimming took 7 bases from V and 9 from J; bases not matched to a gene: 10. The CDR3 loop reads CASTFRDRGLRPQHF. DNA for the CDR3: TGTGCCAGTACCTTCCGGGACAGGGGGCTGAGGCCCCAGCATTTT.

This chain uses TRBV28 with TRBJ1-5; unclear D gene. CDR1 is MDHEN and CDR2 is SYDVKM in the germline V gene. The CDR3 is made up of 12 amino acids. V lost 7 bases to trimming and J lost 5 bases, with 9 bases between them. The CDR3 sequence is CASKESHQPQHF. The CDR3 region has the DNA TGTGCCAGCAAGGAGTCTCATCAGCCCCAGCATTTT.

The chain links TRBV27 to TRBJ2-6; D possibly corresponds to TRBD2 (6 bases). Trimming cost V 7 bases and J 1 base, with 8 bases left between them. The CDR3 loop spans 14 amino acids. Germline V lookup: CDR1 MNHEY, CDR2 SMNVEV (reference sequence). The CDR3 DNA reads TGTGCCAGCATGGAGGGTTCTGGGGCCAACGTCCTGACTTTC. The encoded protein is CASMEGSGANVLTF.

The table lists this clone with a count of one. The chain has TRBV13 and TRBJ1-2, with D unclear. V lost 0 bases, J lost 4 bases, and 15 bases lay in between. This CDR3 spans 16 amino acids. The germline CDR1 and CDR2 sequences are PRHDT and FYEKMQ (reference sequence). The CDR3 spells CASSLGWRPLGYGYTF. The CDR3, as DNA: TGTGCCAGCAGCTTAGGTTGGCGGCCCCTGGGCTATGGCTACACCTTC.

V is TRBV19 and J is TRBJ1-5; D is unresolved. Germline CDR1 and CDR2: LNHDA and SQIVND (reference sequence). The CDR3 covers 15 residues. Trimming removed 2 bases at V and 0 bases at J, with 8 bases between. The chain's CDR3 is CASSILLNSNQPQHF. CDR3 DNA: TGTGCCAGTAGTATATTGCTGAATAGCAATCAGCCCCAGCATTTT.

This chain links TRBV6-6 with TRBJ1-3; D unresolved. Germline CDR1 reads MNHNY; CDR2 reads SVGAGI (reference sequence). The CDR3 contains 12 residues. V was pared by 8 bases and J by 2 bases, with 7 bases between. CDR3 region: CASLAPGNTIYF. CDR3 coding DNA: TGTGCCAGCCTCGCTCCTGGAAACACCATATATTTT.

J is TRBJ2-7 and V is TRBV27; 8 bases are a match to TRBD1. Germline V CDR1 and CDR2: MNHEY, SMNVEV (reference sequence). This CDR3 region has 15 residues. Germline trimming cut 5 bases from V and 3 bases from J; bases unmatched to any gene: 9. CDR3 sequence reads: CASSGRQGSYYEQYF. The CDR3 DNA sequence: TGTGCCAGCAGTGGGCGACAGGGGTCGTACTACGAGCAGTACTTC.

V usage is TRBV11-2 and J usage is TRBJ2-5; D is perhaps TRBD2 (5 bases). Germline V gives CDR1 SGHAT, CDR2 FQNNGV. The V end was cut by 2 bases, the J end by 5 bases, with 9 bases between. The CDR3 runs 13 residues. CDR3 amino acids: CASSLFGEETQYF. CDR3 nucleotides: TGTGCCAGCAGCTTATTTGGGGAGGAGACCCAGTACTTC.

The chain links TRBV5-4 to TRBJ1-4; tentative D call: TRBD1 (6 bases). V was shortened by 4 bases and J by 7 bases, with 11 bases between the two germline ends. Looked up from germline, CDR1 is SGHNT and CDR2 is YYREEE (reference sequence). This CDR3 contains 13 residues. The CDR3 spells CASSTPGAEKLFF. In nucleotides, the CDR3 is TGTGCCAGCAGCACCCCAGGGGCTGAAAAACTGTTTTTT. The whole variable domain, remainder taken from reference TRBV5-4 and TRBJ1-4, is ETGVTQSPTHLIKTRGQQVTLRCSSQSGHNTVSWYQQALGQGPQFIFQYYREEENGRGNFPPRFSGLQFPNYSSELNVNALELDDSALYLCASSTPGAEKLFFGSGTQLSVL.

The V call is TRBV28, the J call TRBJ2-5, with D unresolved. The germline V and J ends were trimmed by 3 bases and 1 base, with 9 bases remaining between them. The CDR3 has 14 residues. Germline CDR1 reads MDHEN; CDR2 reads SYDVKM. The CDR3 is CASSFDMTQETQYF. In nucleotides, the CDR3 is TGTGCCAGCAGTTTTGACATGACCCAAGAGACCCAGTACTTC.

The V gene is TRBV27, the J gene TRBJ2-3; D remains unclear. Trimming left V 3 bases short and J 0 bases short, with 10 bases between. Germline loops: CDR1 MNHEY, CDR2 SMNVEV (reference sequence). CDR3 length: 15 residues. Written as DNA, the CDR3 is TGTGCCAGCAGTTTCTATGGGCTGAGCACAGATACGCAGTATTTT. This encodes CASSFYGLSTDTQYF.

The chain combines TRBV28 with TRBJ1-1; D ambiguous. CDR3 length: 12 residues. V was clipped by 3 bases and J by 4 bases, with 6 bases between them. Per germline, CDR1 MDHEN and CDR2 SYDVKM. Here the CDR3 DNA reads TGTGCCAGCAGTTTCCATGGCACTGAAGCTTTCTTT. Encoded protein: CASSFHGTEAFF.

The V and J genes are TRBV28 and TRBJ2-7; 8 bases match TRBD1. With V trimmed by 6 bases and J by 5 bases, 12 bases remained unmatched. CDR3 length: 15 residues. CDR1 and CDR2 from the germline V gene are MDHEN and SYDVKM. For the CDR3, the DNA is TGTGCCAGCAGCGGTCCGGGCAGGGGGCTTGACGAGCAGTACTTC. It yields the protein CASSGPGRGLDEQYF. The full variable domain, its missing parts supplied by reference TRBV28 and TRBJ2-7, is DVKVTQSSRYLVKRTGEKVFLECVQDMDHENMFWYRQDPGLGLRLIYFSYDVKMKEKGDIPEGYSVSREKKERFSLILESASTNQTSMYLCASSGPGRGLDEQYFGPGTRLTVT.

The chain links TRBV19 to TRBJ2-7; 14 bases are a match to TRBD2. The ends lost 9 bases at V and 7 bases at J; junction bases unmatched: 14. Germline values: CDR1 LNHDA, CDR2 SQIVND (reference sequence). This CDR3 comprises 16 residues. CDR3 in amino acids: CASNRNPGTSGGEQYF. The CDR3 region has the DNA TGTGCCAGCAACCGCAATCCCGGGACTAGCGGGGGTGAGCAGTACTTC.

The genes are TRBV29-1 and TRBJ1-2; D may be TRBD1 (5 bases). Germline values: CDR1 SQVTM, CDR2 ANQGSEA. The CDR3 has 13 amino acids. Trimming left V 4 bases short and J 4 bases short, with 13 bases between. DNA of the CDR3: TGCAGCGTTGTGGGTACAGGCCCCTATGGCTACACCTTC. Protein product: CSVVGTGPYGYTF.

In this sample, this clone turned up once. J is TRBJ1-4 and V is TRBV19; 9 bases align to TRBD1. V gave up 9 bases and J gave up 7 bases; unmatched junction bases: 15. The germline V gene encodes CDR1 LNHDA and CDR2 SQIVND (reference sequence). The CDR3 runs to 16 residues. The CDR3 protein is CASGETGQGLSEKLFF. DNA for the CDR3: TGTGCCAGCGGCGAAACGGGACAGGGATTGAGTGAAAAACTGTTTTTT.

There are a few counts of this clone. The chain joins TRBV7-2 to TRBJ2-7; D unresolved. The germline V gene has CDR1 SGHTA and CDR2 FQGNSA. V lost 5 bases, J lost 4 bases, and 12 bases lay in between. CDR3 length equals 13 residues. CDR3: CASSPVTRYEQYF. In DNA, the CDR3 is TGTGCCAGCAGCCCCGTGACGCGATACGAGCAGTACTTC.

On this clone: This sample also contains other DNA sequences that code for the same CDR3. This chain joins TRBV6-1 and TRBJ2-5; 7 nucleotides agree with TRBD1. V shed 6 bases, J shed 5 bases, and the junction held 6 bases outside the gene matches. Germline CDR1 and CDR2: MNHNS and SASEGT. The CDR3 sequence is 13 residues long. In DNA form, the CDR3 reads TGTGCCAGCAGAGAGGGGGCTAGGGAGACCCAGTACTTC. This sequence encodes CASREGARETQYF.

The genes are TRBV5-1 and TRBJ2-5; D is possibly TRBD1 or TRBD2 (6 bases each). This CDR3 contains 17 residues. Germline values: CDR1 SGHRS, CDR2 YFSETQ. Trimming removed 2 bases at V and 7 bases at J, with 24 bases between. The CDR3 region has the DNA TGCGCCAGCAGCTTAAAAACACAGGGAGGTGTAGGTGGGACCCAGTACTTC. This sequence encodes CASSLKTQGGVGGTQYF.